This paragraph reports one T cell receptor (beta chain). Its antigen is still unknown. This sample stems from a study of T cell repertoires in cytomegalovirus infection. This CDR3 spans 18 amino acids. J gave up 2 bases and V 7 bases, and 16 bases lay outside the gene matches. Each CDR3 protein gets one entry after TCRdb re-called the reads with MiXCR. The sample records some 310,000 distinct CDR3 sequences, around a quarter being singletons. The starting material was cultured PBMCs, obtained from culture after CMV antigen stimulation. The TCR was taken from a human donor in good health (CMV status not recorded). Some clones in this sample may be carry-over from other donors' samples. V is TRBV12-3 or TRBV12-4 and J is TRBJ2-7, with 11 bases fitting TRBD2. The DNA for the CDR3 is TGTGCCAGCACCCGGGGACTAGCGGCAAACCGACTTACCTACGAGCAGTACTTC. Protein: CASTRGLAANRLTYEQYF.